Described below is a single T cell receptor (beta chain) sequence and its context. The CDR3 contains 14 residues. With 2 bases clipped from V and 2 bases from J, the junction kept 2 bases outside the gene matches. The germline V gene has CDR1 MNHEY and CDR2 SMNVEV (reference sequence). The entry originates in a study of blood T cell repertoires in COVID-19. Study information: The United States, Italy and Spain were the sources of the acute and convalescent COVID-19 samples. PBMCs, B-cell-depleted T cells, or T cells provided the cDNA or gDNA that made up the material.

Clones were read by immunoSEQ multiplex PCR, and TCRdb kept only the in-frame ones, dropping some. The sample has roughly 200,000 clones; approximately 90% are singletons. The sequenced material came from peripheral blood. This receptor was identified in a man aged 50 or older with acute or convalescent COVID-19. The chain links TRBV27 to TRBJ2-5; TRBD2 matches at 7 bases. The CDR3 coding sequence is TGTGCCAGCAGTTTAGTCGGGGGGCAAGAGACCCAGTACTTC. Protein product: CASSLVGGQETQYF.